This TCR beta chain derives from a study of blood T cell repertoires in COVID-19. This CDR3 has 14 residues. CDR1 and CDR2 from the germline V gene are SGHRS and YFSETQ. V lost 4 bases, J lost 4 bases, and 3 bases stayed unmatched. Repertoires were generated with immunoSEQ multiplex PCR, while TCRdb's copy carries only in-frame clones and drops some. The table has 300,000 to 400,000 clones, 89% seen once. This chain links TRBV5-1 with TRBJ2-5, with 11 positions matching TRBD2. This TCR was sampled from a woman aged 30 to 39 with COVID-19, enrolled during active disease. The material sequenced was peripheral blood. The CDR3: CASSTGTSGETQYF. CDR3 sequence (DNA): TGCGCCAGCAGCACCGGGACTAGCGGAGAGACCCAGTACTTC.